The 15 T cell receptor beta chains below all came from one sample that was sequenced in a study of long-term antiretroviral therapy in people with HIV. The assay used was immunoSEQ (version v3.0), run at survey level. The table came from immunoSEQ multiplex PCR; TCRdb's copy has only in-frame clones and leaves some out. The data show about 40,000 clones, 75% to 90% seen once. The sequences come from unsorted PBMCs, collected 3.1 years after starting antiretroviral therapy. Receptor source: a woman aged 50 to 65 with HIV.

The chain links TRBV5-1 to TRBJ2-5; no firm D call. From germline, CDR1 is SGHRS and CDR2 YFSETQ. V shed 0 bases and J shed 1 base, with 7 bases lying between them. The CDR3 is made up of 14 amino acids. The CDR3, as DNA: TGCGCCAGCAGCTTGGGGGGATTCCAAGAGACCCAGTACTTC. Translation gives CASSLGGFQETQYF.

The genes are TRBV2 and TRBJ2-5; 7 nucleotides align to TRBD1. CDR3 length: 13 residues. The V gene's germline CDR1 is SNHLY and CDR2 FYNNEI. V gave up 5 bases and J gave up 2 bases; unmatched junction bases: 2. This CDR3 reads CASSLQGQETQYF. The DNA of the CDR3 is TGTGCCAGCAGTTTACAGGGGCAAGAGACCCAGTACTTC. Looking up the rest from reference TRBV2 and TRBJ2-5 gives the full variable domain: EPEVTQTPSHQVTQMGQEVILRCVPISNHLYFYWYRQILGQKVEFLVSFYNNEISEKSEIFDDQFSVERPDGSNFTLKIRSTKLEDSAMYFCASSLQGQETQYFGPGTRLLVL.

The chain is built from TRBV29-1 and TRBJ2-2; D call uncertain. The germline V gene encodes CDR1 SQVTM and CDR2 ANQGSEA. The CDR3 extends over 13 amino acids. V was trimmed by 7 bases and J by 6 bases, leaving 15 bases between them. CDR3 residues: CSAQRVSPGELFF. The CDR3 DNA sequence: TGCAGCGCTCAACGCGTCAGCCCCGGGGAGCTGTTTTTT.

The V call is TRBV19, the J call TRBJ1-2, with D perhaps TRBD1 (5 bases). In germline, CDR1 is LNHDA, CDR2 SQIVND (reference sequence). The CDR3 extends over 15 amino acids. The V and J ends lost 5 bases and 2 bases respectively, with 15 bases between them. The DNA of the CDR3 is TGTGCCAGTAGTCCCCTCGGTGGGGGAAACTATGGCTACACCTTC. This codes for CASSPLGGGNYGYTF. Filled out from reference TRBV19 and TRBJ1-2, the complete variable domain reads DGGITQSPKYLFRKEGQNVTLSCEQNLNHDAMYWYRQDPGQGLRLIYYSQIVNDFQKGDIAEGYSVSREKKESFPLTVTSAQKNPTAFYLCASSPLGGGNYGYTFGSGTRLTVV.

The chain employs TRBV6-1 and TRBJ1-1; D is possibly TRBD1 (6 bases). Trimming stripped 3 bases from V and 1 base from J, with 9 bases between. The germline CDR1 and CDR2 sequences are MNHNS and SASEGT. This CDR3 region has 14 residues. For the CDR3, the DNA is TGTGCCAGCAGTGACCGGGGACAGAACACTGAAGCTTTCTTT. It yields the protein CASSDRGQNTEAFF.

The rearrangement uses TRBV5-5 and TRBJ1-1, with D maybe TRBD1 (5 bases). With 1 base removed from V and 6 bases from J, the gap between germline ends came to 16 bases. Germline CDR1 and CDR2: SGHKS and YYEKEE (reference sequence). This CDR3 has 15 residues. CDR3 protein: CASSLFGEGVAEAFF. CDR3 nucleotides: TGTGCCAGCAGCTTGTTTGGCGAAGGGGTGGCTGAAGCTTTCTTT.

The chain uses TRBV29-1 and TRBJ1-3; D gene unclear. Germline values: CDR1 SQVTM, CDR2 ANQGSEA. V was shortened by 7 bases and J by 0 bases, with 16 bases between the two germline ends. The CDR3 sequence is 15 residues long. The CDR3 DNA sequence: TGCAGCGCCACTACCGGGTTATACTCTGGAAACACCATATATTTT. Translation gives CSATTGLYSGNTIYF.

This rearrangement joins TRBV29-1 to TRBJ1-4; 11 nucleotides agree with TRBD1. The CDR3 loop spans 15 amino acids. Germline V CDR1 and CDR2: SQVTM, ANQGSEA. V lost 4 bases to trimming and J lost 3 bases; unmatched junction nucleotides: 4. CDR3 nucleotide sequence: TGCAGCGTTGGAGGACAGGGGGCGCCTAATGAAAAACTGTTTTTT. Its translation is CSVGGQGAPNEKLFF.

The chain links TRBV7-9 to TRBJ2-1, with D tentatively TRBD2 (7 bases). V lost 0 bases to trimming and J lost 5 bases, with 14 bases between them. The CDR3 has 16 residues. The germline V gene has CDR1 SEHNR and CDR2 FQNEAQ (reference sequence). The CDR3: CASSLALRRGHNEQFF. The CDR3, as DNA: TGTGCCAGCAGCTTAGCGCTAAGGCGGGGGCACAATGAGCAGTTCTTC.

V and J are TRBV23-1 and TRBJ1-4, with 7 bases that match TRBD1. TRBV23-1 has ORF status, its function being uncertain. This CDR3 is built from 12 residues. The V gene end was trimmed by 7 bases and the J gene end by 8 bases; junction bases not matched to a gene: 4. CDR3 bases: TGCGCCAGCACCACAGGGGCCGAAAAACTGTTTTTT. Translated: CASTTGAEKLFF.

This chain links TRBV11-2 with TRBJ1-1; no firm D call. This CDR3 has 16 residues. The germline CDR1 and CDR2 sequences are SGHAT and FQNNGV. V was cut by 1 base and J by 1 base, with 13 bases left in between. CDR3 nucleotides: TGTGCCAGCAGCTTAGGAGGGTTTTCCCAGAACACTGAAGCTTTCTTT. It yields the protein CASSLGGFSQNTEAFF.

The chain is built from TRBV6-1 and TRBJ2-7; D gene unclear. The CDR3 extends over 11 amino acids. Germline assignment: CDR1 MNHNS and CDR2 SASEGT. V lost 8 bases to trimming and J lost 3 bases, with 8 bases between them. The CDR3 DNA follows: TGTGCCAGCGGGTCAGGCTACGAGCAGTACTTC. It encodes CASGSGYEQYF.

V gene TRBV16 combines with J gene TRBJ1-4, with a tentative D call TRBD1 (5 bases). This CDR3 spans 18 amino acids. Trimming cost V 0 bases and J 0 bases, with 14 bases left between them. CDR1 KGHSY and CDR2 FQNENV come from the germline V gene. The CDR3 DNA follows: TGTGCCAGCAGCCAATCGCGCCCACAGGTCGCAACTAATGAAAAACTGTTTTTT. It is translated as CASSQSRPQVATNEKLFF.

The CDR3 bases are TGTGCCAGCAGCCAGGACGACGGGGGGGATTCACCCCTCCACTTT. This gives the protein CASSQDDGGDSPLHF. The rearrangement uses TRBV4-2 and TRBJ1-6; a possible D gene is TRBD1 (5 bases). CDR3 length: 15 amino acids. The V gene lost 3 bases and the J gene lost 8 bases, with 14 bases spanning the gap. Germline V gene data show CDR1 as LGHNA and CDR2 as YNFKEQ.

CDR3 amino acids: CASSIGRTVQETQYF. DNA of the CDR3: TGTGCCAGTAGTATAGGACGGACAGTCCAAGAGACCCAGTACTTC. The chain combines TRBV19 with TRBJ2-5, with TRBD1 as a possible D gene (6 bases). Trimming removed 1 base at V and 1 base at J, with 10 bases between. Per germline, CDR1 LNHDA and CDR2 SQIVND (reference sequence). This CDR3 contains 15 residues. Variable domain in full (rest from reference TRBV19 and TRBJ2-5): DGGITQSPKYLFRKEGQNVTLSCEQNLNHDAMYWYRQDPGQGLRLIYYSQIVNDFQKGDIAEGYSVSREKKESFPLTVTSAQKNPTAFYLCASSIGRTVQETQYFGPGTRLLVL.